These 6 T cell receptor beta chains were sequenced from one sample in a study of spatial heterogeneity in lung cancer (dated by TCRdb to between 2017 and 2020). Read against the paper, the sample's time point label means: sample taken at primary tumor resection. Results the study describes overall, beyond this receptor: The tumor nonsynonymous mutation count correlated with the number of expanded alpha and beta TCRs within the tumor.

Receptors were amplified or captured by 5' RACE. The run used a NextSeq 500. The public sequencing data were trimmed at Q25 with fastp and processed into clonotypes with MiXCR by TCRdb, which kept only in-frame beta chains. Each record represents a unique CDR3 protein, reported with the most common genes and DNA among its rows. A total of approximately 3,500 distinct CDR3 sequences appear in this sample, approximately 16% of them only once. The top ten hold around 23% of the sample. These receptors have no identified antigens. Sequencing was performed on lung tumor tissue, taken at surgery. Receptor source: a female donor with early-stage non-small cell lung cancer.

By share of the sample, this clonotype is medium-sized. The CDR3 spells CASSKKPGLAISTDTQYF. The CDR3 DNA sequence: TGTGCCAGCAGCAAAAAGCCGGGACTAGCGATTAGCACAGATACGCAGTATTTT. V and J are TRBV13 and TRBJ2-3; TRBD2 matches at 10 bases. Germline loops: CDR1 PRHDT, CDR2 FYEKMQ (reference sequence). V was pared by 5 bases and J by 0 bases, with 11 bases of the junction left unmatched. The CDR3 runs to 18 residues. Combining the CDR3 with reference TRBV13 and TRBJ2-3 gives the whole variable domain AAGVIQSPRHLIKEKRETATLKCYPIPRHDTVYWYQQGPGQDPQFLISFYEKMQSDKGSIPDRFSAQQFSDYHSELNMSSLELGDSALYFCASSKKPGLAISTDTQYFGPGTRLTVL.

This clonotype was detected ten times or more. The chain has TRBV5-1 and TRBJ1-1; 9 positions agree with TRBD1. The CDR3 has 13 amino acids. Germline trimming cut 2 bases from V and 5 bases from J; bases unmatched to any gene: 1. The germline gives CDR1 SGHRS, CDR2 YFSETQ. CDR3 nucleotides: TGCGCCAGCAGCTTCGGACAGGGGACTGAAGCTTTCTTT. Protein: CASSFGQGTEAFF.

In its sample, this clonotype ranks as medium-sized. The chain joins TRBV20-1 to TRBJ2-3; D is uncertain. The CDR3 runs to 14 residues. In germline, CDR1 is DFQATT, CDR2 SNEGSKA (reference sequence). V dropped 4 bases and J dropped 0 bases, with 11 bases sitting between them. The CDR3 loop reads CSATGYASTDTQYF. DNA of the CDR3: TGCAGTGCTACCGGCTACGCAAGCACAGATACGCAGTATTTT.

The chain links TRBV3-1 to TRBJ2-3; 11 nucleotides align to TRBD2. Trimming at V came to 0 bases and at J to 3 bases, leaving 14 bases not matched to a gene. The germline V gene encodes CDR1 LGHDT and CDR2 YNNKEL (reference sequence). The CDR3 is 20 residues long. The CDR3 spells CASSQEIGKLAGVYTDTQYF. CDR3 nucleotide sequence: TGTGCCAGCAGCCAAGAGATTGGGAAACTAGCGGGAGTGTATACAGATACGCAGTATTTT.

This clonotype is judged medium-sized (0.01 to 0.1%). The gene calls are TRBV18 and TRBJ2-7, with D hard to call. This CDR3 is 12 amino acids long. With 5 bases removed from V and 0 bases from J, the gap between germline ends came to 5 bases. CDR1 KGHSH and CDR2 LQKENI come from the germline V gene. The CDR3 loop is CASSSISYEQYF. The CDR3 nucleotides are TGTGCCAGCTCATCGATCTCCTACGAGCAGTACTTC.

This clonotype is categorized as medium-sized. The chain has TRBV12-3 or TRBV12-4 and TRBJ1-1; no reliable D call. CDR3 length: 14 residues. The V end lost 1 base, the J end lost 1 base, and 7 bases lay between the germline ends. The DNA of the CDR3 is TGTGCCAGCAGTTTAGTTAGCGCGAACACTGAAGCTTTCTTT. It yields the protein CASSLVSANTEAFF.